This T cell receptor beta chain was sequenced during a study of blood T cell repertoires in COVID-19. The CDR3 spans 17 residues. TCRdb keeps only in-frame clones here, not all; method: immunoSEQ multiplex PCR. The sample lists around 120,000 clones; around 83% were seen once. This chain connects TRBV21-1 to TRBJ1-6; the table's D call of TRBD1 was not tested on the DNA. TRBV21-1 is annotated as a pseudogene. The receptor's source is a human donor in a cohort sampled during active COVID-19. Sequencing input: peripheral blood. CDR3 DNA sequence: TGTGCCAGCAGCAAGCTAACCCCGGGACACTCCGATTCACCCCTCCACTTT. Amino acid sequence: CASSKLTPGHSDSPLHF.